This T cell receptor (beta chain) was identified during a study of T-cell memory formation after mild COVID-19. Study overall: TCR clusters largely stayed donor specific. Study-wide findings and caveats: Later expanders leaned CD4+, whereas clones that contracted between day 15 and 85 were balanced CD4/CD8. The CD4+ clones that contracted clustered mainly within CM and EM, and the CD8+ clones concentrated in EMRA.

This clonotype was counted once. Its specificity is unknown. The CDR3 is 15 residues long. CDR1 is SGDLS and CDR2 is YYNGEE in the germline V gene. V trimming: 3 bases; J trimming: 4 bases; junction bases outside the gene matches: 10. TCR alpha and TCR beta cDNA libraries carrying sample barcodes and UMIs came from 5'RACE with constant-segment primers. TCRdb itself ran the 5' RACE reads through MiXCR, one entry per CDR3 protein. Of roughly 600,000 distinct CDR3 sequences detected, roughly 17% appear once; the ten largest clones hold 12%. The chain carries TRBV9 and TRBJ2-7; 7 bases map to TRBD1. This clonotype originated in an adult woman who had mild COVID-19 (a few samples of this study predate the infection). Cell type and time point are not known. Sequenced material: PBMCs or a T cell subset sorted from them (not recorded which). Here the CDR3 reads CASSADGTDRYEQYF. The CDR3 DNA is TGTGCCAGCAGCGCAGACGGGACAGACCGGTACGAGCAGTACTTC.